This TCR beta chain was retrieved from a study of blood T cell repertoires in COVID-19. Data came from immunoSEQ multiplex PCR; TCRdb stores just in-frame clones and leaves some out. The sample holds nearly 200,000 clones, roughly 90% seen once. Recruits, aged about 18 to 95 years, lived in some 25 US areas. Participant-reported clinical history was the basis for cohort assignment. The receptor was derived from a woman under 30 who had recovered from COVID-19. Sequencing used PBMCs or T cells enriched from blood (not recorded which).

The CDR3 here is CASSSTGVRETQYF. CDR3 nucleotide sequence: TGCGCCAGCAGCTCCACAGGGGTTCGAGAGACCCAGTACTTC. This chain uses TRBV5-1 with TRBJ2-5, with 7 positions matching TRBD1. The V segment lost 3 bases and the J segment 4 bases; nucleotides outside the gene matches: 6. This CDR3 contains 14 residues. Germline values: CDR1 SGHRS, CDR2 YFSETQ.